Shown below are 20 T cell receptor beta chains from a single sample sequenced in a study of CD8+CD57+ T cells in acquired aplastic anemia (dated by TCRdb to the late 2010s). For sequencing, an Illumina HiSeq 2000 was employed. TCR beta VDJ combination and CDR3 sequence profiling used genomic DNA as the template. Using fastp at Q25 and MiXCR, TCRdb reprocessed the public reads and kept productive beta chains. When rows share a CDR3 protein, they turn into one entry using the most common DNA and genes. The sample table records approximately 170,000 distinct CDR3 sequences; less than 50% of these occur just once. The top ten constitute under 3.5% of the sample. Flow cytometry had shown CD8+CD57+ cell expansion in the patients selected for sequencing. Source material: sorted CD4+, CD8+, or CD8+CD57+ T cells (not recorded which) from PBMCs. The receptors come from a human donor with aplastic anemia.

This clonotype showed up just a few times. The rearrangement uses TRBV10-3 and TRBJ2-1; D is possibly TRBD1 (6 bases). The germline V and J ends were trimmed by 8 bases and 0 bases, with 8 bases remaining between them. The CDR3 extends over 13 amino acids. Germline V lookup: CDR1 ENHRY, CDR2 SYGVKD. CDR3 sequence reads: CAIGQSSYNEQFF. The DNA of the CDR3 is TGTGCCATCGGACAGAGCTCCTACAATGAGCAGTTCTTC.

This clonotype was counted many times. The CDR3 bases are TGTGCCAGCTCACCAGGCACGGCCCGATCCTACGAGCAGTACGTC. Amino acids: CASSPGTARSYEQYV. The rearrangement uses TRBV18 and TRBJ2-7; D gene uncertain. CDR1 is KGHSH, CDR2 LQKENI, per germline. Trimming removed 2 bases from V and 1 base from J, with 12 bases in between. This CDR3 is 15 amino acids long.

The rearrangement joins TRBV19 to TRBJ2-5; D ambiguous. CDR1 is LNHDA, CDR2 SQIVND, per germline (reference sequence). The length of the CDR3 is 13 residues. Trimming cost V 6 bases and J 2 bases, with 10 bases left between them. CDR3 residues: CASRKEAQETQYF. The CDR3 DNA is TGTGCCAGTAGAAAAGAGGCGCAAGAGACCCAGTACTTC.

This clonotype was picked up a small number of times. The genes are TRBV13 and TRBJ2-1, with 12 bases fitting TRBD2. V trimming: 6 bases; J trimming: 9 bases; junction bases outside the gene matches: 6. Germline CDR1 and CDR2: PRHDT and FYEKMQ (reference sequence). The CDR3 has 14 residues. This chain's CDR3 is CASRLAGGTIEQFF. The CDR3, as DNA: TGTGCCAGCAGACTAGCGGGGGGTACAATTGAGCAGTTCTTC.

Regarding this clonotype: It is likely a read error, because the conserved phenylalanine at the end of the CDR3 is missing. V usage is TRBV11-2 and J usage is TRBJ2-1, with a possible D match to TRBD2 (6 bases). The V end lost 5 bases, the J end lost 4 bases, and 15 bases lay between the germline ends. CDR1 is SGHAT, CDR2 FQNNGV, per germline. This CDR3 has 15 amino acids. This chain's CDR3 is CASSLGRLDYNEQFL. DNA of the CDR3: TGTGCCAGCAGCCTCGGGAGACTAGATTACAATGAGCAGTTCCTC.

This clonotype showed up many times. The CDR3 DNA reads TGTGCCAGCAGTTACGATGGACAGTATGGCTACACCTTC. Protein sequence: CASSYDGQYGYTF. V and J are TRBV6-5 and TRBJ1-2; TRBD1 is a possible D gene (6 bases). Germline V CDR1 and CDR2: MNHEY, SVGAGI. The V and J ends lost 2 bases and 5 bases respectively, with 9 bases between them. CDR3 length equals 13 residues.

This clonotype was seen repeatedly, ten times or more. This sequence joins TRBV9 and TRBJ2-3; TRBD2 agrees at 9 bases. Germline V lookup: CDR1 SGDLS, CDR2 YYNGEE. This CDR3 is 16 amino acids long. V was pared by 3 bases and J by 0 bases, with 5 bases of the junction left unmatched. The CDR3, as DNA: TGTGCCAGCAGCGCTGGGACTAGCATTAGCACAGATACGCAGTATTTT. Amino acids: CASSAGTSISTDTQYF. Full variable domain (remainder filled in from reference TRBV9 and TRBJ2-3): DSGVTQTPKHLITATGQRVTLRCSPRSGDLSVYWYQQSLDQGLQFLIQYYNGEERAKGNILERFSAQQFPDLHSELNLSSLELGDSALYFCASSAGTSISTDTQYFGPGTRLTVL.

The chain joins TRBV7-9 to TRBJ1-1, with D tentatively TRBD1 (6 bases). Germline-derived CDR1 and CDR2 are SEHNR and FQNEAQ (reference sequence). This CDR3 region has 10 residues. V lost 10 bases and J 6 bases, leaving 9 bases between the germline ends. The CDR3 protein is CATWTAEAFF. In DNA, the CDR3 is TGTGCCACCTGGACAGCTGAAGCTTTCTTT.

V usage is TRBV10-3 and J usage is TRBJ2-5; the D is unclear. V lost 6 bases to trimming and J lost 2 bases, with 10 bases between them. The CDR3 length is 13 residues. The germline V gene has CDR1 ENHRY and CDR2 SYGVKD. CDR3 sequence: CAISLDPQETQYF. The CDR3 DNA reads TGTGCCATCAGCTTGGACCCGCAAGAGACCCAGTACTTC.

The chain links TRBV2 to TRBJ2-1; 7 bases agree with TRBD2. The CDR3 is 15 amino acids. The germline CDR1 and CDR2 sequences are SNHLY and FYNNEI. J was trimmed by 9 bases and V by 6 bases; bases with no gene match: 14. The DNA for the CDR3 is TGTGCCAGCAGAGCAGGTGCGGGAGCCCCAAGTGAGCAGTTCTTC. It encodes CASRAGAGAPSEQFF.

With respect to this clonotype: The junction does not match germline at one end; this may be a read error. The chain combines TRBV7-2 with TRBJ2-2; tentatively, D is TRBD1 (6 bases). The germline gives CDR1 SGHTA, CDR2 FQGNSA. This CDR3 contains 16 residues. The chain's CDR3 is CVSSLDSSTARRELFF. The CDR3 DNA reads TGTGTCAGCAGCTTGGACAGTTCGACTGCTCGACGGGAACTGTTTTTT.

This clonotype has a handful of counts. The chain employs TRBV12-3 or TRBV12-4 and TRBJ2-1; 9 positions agree with TRBD2. CDR3 length equals 15 residues. The V segment lost 3 bases and the J segment 8 bases; nucleotides outside the gene matches: 8. CDR3 in DNA: TGTGCCAGCAGTTTCACGGGGGGGACTAGCCATGAGCAGTTCTTC. This translates into CASSFTGGTSHEQFF.

This clonotype was observed a few times. The chain links TRBV15 to TRBJ1-5; TRBD1 might be the D (6 bases). The CDR3 contains 15 residues. Germline V gene data show CDR1 as LNHNV and CDR2 as YYDKDF (reference sequence). The ends were cut back, 2 bases at V and 5 bases at J, with 13 bases in the middle. CDR3 sequence reads: CATSRSRTDHQPQHF. CDR3 DNA: TGTGCCACCAGCAGAAGCAGGACAGATCATCAGCCCCAGCATTTT.

The CDR3: CASSLTGGEDEQYF. DNA of the CDR3: TGTGCCAGCAGCCTGACAGGGGGCGAGGACGAGCAGTACTTC. The gene calls are TRBV4-2 and TRBJ2-7, with 10 bases matching TRBD1. The CDR3 totals 14 residues. Germline lookup yields CDR1 LGHNA and CDR2 YNFKEQ. V shed 4 bases, J shed 5 bases, and the junction held 5 bases outside the gene matches.

This clonotype was counted many times. V and J are TRBV5-1 and TRBJ2-2, with 8 nucleotides matching TRBD1. Germline CDR1 reads SGHRS; CDR2 reads YFSETQ. The CDR3 sequence is 16 residues long. V was pared by 5 bases and J by 1 base, with 7 bases of the junction left unmatched. This CDR3 is CASRSTGQGNTGELFF. The CDR3 bases are TGCGCCAGCAGATCAACCGGACAGGGGAACACCGGGGAGCTGTTTTTT.

This sequence joins TRBV24-1 and TRBJ2-3; D may be TRBD2 (5 bases). V was cut by 5 bases and J by 1 base, with 18 bases left in between. Germline V gene data show CDR1 as KGHDR and CDR2 as SFDVKD. There are 17 residues in the CDR3. This CDR3 reads CATSAPTRLARTDTQYF. In DNA form, the CDR3 reads TGTGCCACCAGTGCTCCGACGCGGCTAGCTCGCACAGATACGCAGTATTTT.

This clonotype has at least ten counts. The chain joins TRBV5-1 to TRBJ2-3; D may be TRBD2 (6 bases). V was clipped by 3 bases and J by 0 bases, with 11 bases between them. The CDR3 totals 15 residues. Germline V gene data show CDR1 as SGHRS and CDR2 as YFSETQ. CDR3 nucleotide sequence: TGCGCCAGCAGCTCGGGACTGGTTAGCACAGATACGCAGTATTTT. Translated, it gives CASSSGLVSTDTQYF. Using reference TRBV5-1 and TRBJ2-3 for the parts outside the CDR3, the full variable domain is KAGVTQTPRYLIKTRGQQVTLSCSPISGHRSVSWYQQTPGQGLQFLFEYFSETQRNKGNFPGRFSGRQFSNSRSEMNVSTLELGDSALYLCASSSGLVSTDTQYFGPGTRLTVL.

V is TRBV24-1 and J is TRBJ1-5; TRBD1 matches at 12 bases. V shed 11 bases, J shed 1 base, and the junction held 11 bases outside the gene matches. Germline V lookup: CDR1 KGHDR, CDR2 SFDVKD. This CDR3 comprises 17 residues. CDR3 bases: TGTGCCATCTCCGGGACAGGGGGCGAAGAAAGCAATCAGCCCCAGCATTTT. Its translation is CAISGTGGEESNQPQHF.

Of note for this clonotype: Given a much more abundant clone one base away, this may be a read error. This rearrangement joins TRBV19 to TRBJ2-1; 15 bases match TRBD2. The germline V gene encodes CDR1 LNHDA and CDR2 SQIVND (reference sequence). This CDR3 region has 20 residues. This CDR3 is CASSPSPGLAGGSSYNEQSF. The DNA of the CDR3 is TGTGCCAGTAGTCCATCCCCCGGACTAGCGGGAGGGTCCTCCTACAATGAGCAGTCCTTC.

This clonotype was detected a few times. This sequence joins TRBV15 and TRBJ1-1; D unclear. Trimming stripped 0 bases from V and 7 bases from J, with 6 bases between. The CDR3 is 12 residues long. CDR1 is LNHNV and CDR2 is YYDKDF in the germline V gene (reference sequence). CDR3 region: CATSRDRGEAFF. The CDR3 DNA sequence: TGTGCCACCAGCAGAGATCGGGGTGAAGCTTTCTTT.